Included here is one T cell receptor beta chain sequence, with context. The TCR beta CDR3 regions underwent amplification using RNA transcripts as the source. The TCR CDR3 first-round RT-PCR relied on the HTBI primer set. One entry per CDR3 protein, called by TCRdb with MiXCR from the multiplex PCR reads. The repertoire includes under 650,000 distinct CDR3 sequences, about 16% of them detected once, and around 4% sits in the top ten. This sample was included in a study of T cells in Graves' hyperthyroidism and ophthalmopathy. V was pared by 6 bases and J by 3 bases, with 13 bases of the junction left unmatched. The CDR3 covers 15 residues. Germline V gene sequence: CDR1 DFQATT, CDR2 SNEGSKA (reference sequence). Hyperthyroidism of Graves' type that showed no ophthalmopathy progression within 18 months was stable.

The chain links TRBV20-1 to TRBJ1-1; 7 bases map to TRBD1. This receptor was taken from a woman younger than 45 with Graves' hyperthyroidism. Sequences were obtained from blood. The CDR3, as DNA: TGCAGTGCAAGAAGTGGGGACAGCCTCTACACTGAAGCTTTCTTT. This gives the protein CSARSGDSLYTEAFF.